This T cell receptor beta chain derives from a study of Ad26.COV2.S vaccination and SARS-CoV-2 variants. The wider study: Intramuscular Ad26.COV2.S at 5x10^10 or 1x10^11 viral particles.

Germline values: CDR1 LGHDT, CDR2 YNNKEL (reference sequence). The CDR3 totals 16 residues. Unmatched junction bases numbered 10, after V lost 3 bases and J lost 4 bases. Treatment reported: 19 received Ad26.COV2.S at low or high dose, single or two shots; about 5 received placebo; per-sample allocation not given. Day 63 after the first injection of vaccine or placebo was the sampling time. Within Boston, the person who donated was an adult of 18-55 years. The assay was immunoSEQ multiplex PCR, and TCRdb's table has in-frame clones only and misses some. The table has about 400,000 clones, roughly 90% seen once; the top ten hold under 2%.

This chain uses TRBV3-1 (or the pseudogene TRBV3-2) with TRBJ2-3; 7 nucleotides line up with TRBD2. This clonotype was sampled from a person aged 18-60 years who received the Ad26.COV2.S COVID-19 vaccine or a placebo. The sample was peripheral blood, taken in a trial of Ad26.COV2.S vaccine versus placebo. The CDR3 spells CASSQGWAGVSDTQYF. CDR3 sequence (DNA): TGTGCCAGCAGCCAGGGGTGGGCGGGAGTTTCAGATACGCAGTATTTT.